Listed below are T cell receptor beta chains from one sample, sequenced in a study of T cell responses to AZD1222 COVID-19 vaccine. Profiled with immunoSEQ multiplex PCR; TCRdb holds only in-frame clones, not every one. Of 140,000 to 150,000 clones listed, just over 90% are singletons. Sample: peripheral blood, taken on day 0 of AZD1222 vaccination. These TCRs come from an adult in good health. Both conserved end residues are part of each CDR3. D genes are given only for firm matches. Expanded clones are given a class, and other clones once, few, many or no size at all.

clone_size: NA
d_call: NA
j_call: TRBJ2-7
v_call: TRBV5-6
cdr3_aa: CASSQGYEQYF
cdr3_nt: TGTGCCAGCAGCCAAGGCTACGAGCAGTACTTC

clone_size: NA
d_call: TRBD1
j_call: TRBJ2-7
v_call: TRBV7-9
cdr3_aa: CASSMRRQGDREQYF
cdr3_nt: TGTGCCAGCAGCATGCGTCGACAGGGGGACCGGGAGCAGTACTTC

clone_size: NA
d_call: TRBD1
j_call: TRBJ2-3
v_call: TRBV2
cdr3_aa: CASGGQSSRDTQYF
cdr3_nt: TGTGCCAGCGGGGGACAGTCGAGCCGTGATACGCAGTATTTT

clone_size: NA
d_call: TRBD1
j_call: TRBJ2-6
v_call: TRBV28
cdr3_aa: CASRFTGAGANVLTF
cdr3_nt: TGTGCCAGCAGGTTCACAGGGGCTGGGGCCAACGTCCTGACTTTC

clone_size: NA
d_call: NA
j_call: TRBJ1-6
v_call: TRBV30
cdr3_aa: CAWSVAGFYNSPLHF
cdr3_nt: TGTGCCTGGAGTGTTGCAGGGTTCTATAATTCACCCCTCCACTTT

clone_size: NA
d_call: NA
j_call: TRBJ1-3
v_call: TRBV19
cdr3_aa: CATDQGFRASGNTIYF
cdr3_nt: TGTGCCACGGATCAGGGATTTCGGGCCTCTGGAAACACCATATATTTT

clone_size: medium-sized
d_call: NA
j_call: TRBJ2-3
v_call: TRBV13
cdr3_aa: CASSLGPGGMTDTQYF
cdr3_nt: TGTGCCAGCAGCTTGGGCCCGGGGGGCATGACAGATACGCAGTATTTT

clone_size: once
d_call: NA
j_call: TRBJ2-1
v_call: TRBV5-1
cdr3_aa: CASSFAGGNNNEQFF
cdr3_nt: TGCGCCAGCAGCTTCGCGGGCGGAAACAACAATGAGCAGTTCTTC

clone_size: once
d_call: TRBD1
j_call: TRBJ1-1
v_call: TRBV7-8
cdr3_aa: CASSLWDRNTEAFF
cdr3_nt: TGTGCCAGCAGCTTATGGGACAGGAACACTGAAGCTTTCTTT

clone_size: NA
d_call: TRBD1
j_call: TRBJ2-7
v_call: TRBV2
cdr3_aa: CASSPQGYEQYF
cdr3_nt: TGTGCCAGCAGTCCACAGGGGTACGAGCAGTACTTC

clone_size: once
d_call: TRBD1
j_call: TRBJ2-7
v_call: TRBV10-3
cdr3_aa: CAISESTGQLYEQYF
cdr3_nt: TGTGCCATCAGTGAGTCGACGGGACAGCTCTACGAGCAGTACTTC

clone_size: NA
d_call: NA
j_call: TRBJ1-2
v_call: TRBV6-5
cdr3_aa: CASSYSGTDGYGYTF
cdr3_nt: TGTGCCAGCAGTTACTCGGGGACCGACGGTTATGGCTACACCTTC

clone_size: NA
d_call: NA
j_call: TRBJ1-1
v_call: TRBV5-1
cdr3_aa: CASSREGTEAFF
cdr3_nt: TGCGCCAGCAGCAGGGAGGGGACTGAAGCTTTCTTT

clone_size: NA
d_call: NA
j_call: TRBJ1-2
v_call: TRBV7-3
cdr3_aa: CASSLDRSYGYTF
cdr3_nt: TGTGCCAGCAGCTTAGACAGGAGCTATGGCTACACCTTC

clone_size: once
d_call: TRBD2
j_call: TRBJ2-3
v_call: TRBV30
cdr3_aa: CAWNRGEADTQYF
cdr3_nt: TGTGCCTGGAACCGGGGGGAGGCAGATACGCAGTATTTT

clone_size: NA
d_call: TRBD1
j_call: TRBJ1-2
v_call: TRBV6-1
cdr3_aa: CASSAHRGRFLGADYGYTF
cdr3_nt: TGTGCCAGCAGTGCCCACAGGGGGCGTTTTCTAGGGGCGGACTATGGCTACACCTTC

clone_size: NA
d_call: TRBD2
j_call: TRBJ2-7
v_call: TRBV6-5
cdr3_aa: CASSFGGNSQQYF
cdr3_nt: TGTGCCAGCAGTTTCGGGGGGAATTCCCAGCAGTACTTC

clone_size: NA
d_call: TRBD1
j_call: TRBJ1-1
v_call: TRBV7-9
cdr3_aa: CASSPRQGLNTEAFF
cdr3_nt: TGTGCCAGCAGCCCCCGACAGGGCCTGAACACTGAAGCTTTCTTT

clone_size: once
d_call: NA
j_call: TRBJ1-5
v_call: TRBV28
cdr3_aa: CARLTFRMNQPQHF
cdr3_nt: TGTGCCAGGCTGACATTCCGGATGAATCAGCCCCAGCATTTT

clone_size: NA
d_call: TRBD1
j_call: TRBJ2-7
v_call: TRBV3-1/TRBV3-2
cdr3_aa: CASSQGSGQGSEQYF
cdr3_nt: TGTGCCAGCAGCCAAGGGTCGGGACAGGGTTCCGAGCAGTACTTC

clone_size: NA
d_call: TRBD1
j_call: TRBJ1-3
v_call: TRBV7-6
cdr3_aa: CASSLGQGAGNTIYF
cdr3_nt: TGTGCCAGCAGCCTGGGACAGGGCGCTGGAAACACCATATATTTT

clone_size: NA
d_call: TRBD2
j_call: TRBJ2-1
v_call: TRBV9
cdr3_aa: CASSVRGSGGNNEQFF
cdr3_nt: TGTGCCAGCAGCGTAAGAGGAAGCGGGGGGAACAATGAGCAGTTCTTC

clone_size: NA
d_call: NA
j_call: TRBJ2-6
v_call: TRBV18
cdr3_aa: CASSWVSGANVLTF
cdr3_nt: TGTGCCAGCTCATGGGTATCCGGGGCCAACGTCCTGACTTTC

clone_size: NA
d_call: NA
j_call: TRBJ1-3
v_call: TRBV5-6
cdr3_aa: CASSLPGAGNTIYF
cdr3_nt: TGTGCCAGCAGCCTTCCGGGGGCTGGAAACACCATATATTTT

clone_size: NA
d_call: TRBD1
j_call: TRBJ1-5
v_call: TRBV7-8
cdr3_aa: CASSLTGIYQPQHF
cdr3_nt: TGTGCCAGCAGCCTGACAGGGATCTATCAGCCCCAGCATTTT

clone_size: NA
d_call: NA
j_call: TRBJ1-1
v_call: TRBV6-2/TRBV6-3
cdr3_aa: CASSYRSHTEAFF
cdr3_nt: TGTGCCAGCAGTTACAGGTCCCACACTGAAGCTTTCTTT

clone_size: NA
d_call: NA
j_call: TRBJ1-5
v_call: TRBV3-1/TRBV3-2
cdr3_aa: CASSQGGGRSNQPQHF
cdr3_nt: TGTGCCAGCAGCCAAGGCGGCGGGCGCAGCAATCAGCCCCAGCATTTT

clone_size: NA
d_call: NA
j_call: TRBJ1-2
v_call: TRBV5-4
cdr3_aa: CASSLQGGDYGYTF
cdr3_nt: TGTGCCAGCAGTCTCCAGGGAGGCGACTATGGCTACACCTTC

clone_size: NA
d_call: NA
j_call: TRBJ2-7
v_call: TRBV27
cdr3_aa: CASSLSTQASYEQYF
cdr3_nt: TGTGCCAGCAGTTTAAGTACCCAGGCGTCCTACGAGCAGTACTTC

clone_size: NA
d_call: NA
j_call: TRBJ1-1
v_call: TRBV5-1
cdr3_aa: CASSPGPYEAFF
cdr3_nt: TGCGCCAGCAGCCCAGGACCGTACGAAGCTTTCTTT

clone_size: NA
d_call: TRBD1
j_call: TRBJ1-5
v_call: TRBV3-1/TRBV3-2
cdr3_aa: CASSNRGFNQPQHF
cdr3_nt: TGTGCCAGCAGCAACAGGGGTTTTAATCAGCCCCAGCATTTT

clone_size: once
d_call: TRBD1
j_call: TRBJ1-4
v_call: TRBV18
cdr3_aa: CASSRGQGEKLFF
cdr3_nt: TGTGCCAGCTCCCGGGGACAGGGAGAGAAACTGTTTTTT

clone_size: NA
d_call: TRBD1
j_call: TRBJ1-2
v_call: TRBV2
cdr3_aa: CASSDQGQGMGGYTF
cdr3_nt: TGTGCCAGCAGTGACCAGGGACAGGGTATGGGTGGCTACACCTTC